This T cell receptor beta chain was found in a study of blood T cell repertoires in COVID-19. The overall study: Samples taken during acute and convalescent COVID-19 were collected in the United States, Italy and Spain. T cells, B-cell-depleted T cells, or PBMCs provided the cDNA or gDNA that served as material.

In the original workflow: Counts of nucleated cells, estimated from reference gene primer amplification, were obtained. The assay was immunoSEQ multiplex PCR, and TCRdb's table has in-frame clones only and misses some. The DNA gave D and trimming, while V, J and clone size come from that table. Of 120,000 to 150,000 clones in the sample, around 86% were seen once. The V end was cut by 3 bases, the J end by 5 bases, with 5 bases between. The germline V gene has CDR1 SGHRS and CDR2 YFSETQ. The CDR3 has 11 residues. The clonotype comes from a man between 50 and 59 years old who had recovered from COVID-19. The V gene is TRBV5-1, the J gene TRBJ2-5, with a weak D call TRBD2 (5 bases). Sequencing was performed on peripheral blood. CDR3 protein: CASSWEETQYF. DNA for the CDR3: TGCGCCAGCAGCTGGGAGGAGACCCAGTACTTC.